This T cell receptor (beta chain) was identified in a study of OX40 agonist ivuxolimab in advanced cancers. Study at large: Each dose-escalation patient presented with hepatocellular carcinoma, melanoma, renal cell or head and neck cancer. Study-wide results and limits: Clonal expansion in partial responders at 0.1-3.0 mg/kg ranked among the lowest. There was clonal expansion of CD4+ and CD8+ blood T cells by week 6 at 0.1 to 3.0 mg/kg.

Germline V gene data show CDR1 as MNHEY and CDR2 as SVGAGI. The CDR3 is 15 amino acids. The V and J ends lost 2 bases and 5 bases, in that order; junction bases with no gene match: 7. Repertoires were generated with immunoSEQ multiplex PCR, while TCRdb's copy carries only in-frame clones and drops some. The data hold roughly 50,000 clones, with nearly 80% observed a single time. Points on this clone: Its antigen remains unidentified.

Sequenced material: CD4+ or CD8+ T cells sorted from blood, taken in a trial of the OX40 agonist ivuxolimab. The rearrangement joins TRBV6-5 to TRBJ2-5; 8 bases agree with TRBD1. This clonotype originated in an adult with an advanced solid tumor such as melanoma, head and neck, liver or kidney cancer. This CDR3 reads CASSYVRGRGETQYF. The CDR3 coding sequence is TGTGCCAGCAGTTACGTCAGGGGGCGCGGGGAGACCCAGTACTTC.